This T cell receptor beta chain was found in a study of blood T cell repertoires in COVID-19. Clones were read by immunoSEQ multiplex PCR, and TCRdb kept only the in-frame ones, dropping some. The data show 150,000 to 200,000 clones, roughly three quarters seen once. Ages ranged from about 18 to 89 years, with residence in about 24 US areas. This clone was counted only a few times. The germline V and J ends were trimmed by 0 bases and 5 bases, with 7 bases remaining between them. Germline assignment: CDR1 KGHSH and CDR2 LQKENI. There are 13 residues in the CDR3. Sample: PBMCs or T cells enriched from blood (not recorded which). This clonotype originated in a woman in her 50s with acute COVID-19. The V gene is TRBV18, the J gene TRBJ1-2, with D perhaps matching TRBD1 (6 bases). CDR3 region: CASSPPGGYGYTF. In nucleotides, the CDR3 is TGTGCCAGCTCACCACCAGGGGGATATGGCTACACCTTC.